The TCR beta chain described here comes from a study of OX40 agonist ivuxolimab in advanced cancers. The study, taken as a whole, reports: Expanded clones were, on average, more numerous among CD8+ T cells than CD4+.

The V gene end was trimmed by 4 bases and the J gene end by 2 bases; junction bases not matched to a gene: 4. Germline CDR1 and CDR2: MGHRA and YSYEKL. The CDR3 runs 15 residues. Concerning this clone itself: The antigen is undetermined.

This table comes from immunoSEQ multiplex PCR, and its TCRdb copy is limited to in-frame clones, with some not included. Of about 48,000 clones in the sample, more than 85% are singletons; the top ten hold roughly 31%. The rearrangement links TRBV4-1 to TRBJ2-7; 11 bases agree with TRBD1. Sequenced here: CD4+ or CD8+ T cells sorted from blood, sampled in a trial of the OX40 agonist ivuxolimab. This TCR derives from an adult with an advanced solid tumor such as melanoma, head and neck, liver or kidney cancer. In DNA form, the CDR3 reads TGCGCCAGCAGCCGTGGACAGGGGGCCCCCTACGAGCAGTACTTC. Translating gives CASSRGQGAPYEQYF.